The clone carrying this T cell receptor beta chain came up a few times. Its antigen remains unknown. Germline V lookup: CDR1 SGHTA, CDR2 FQGNSA. The CDR3 extends over 14 amino acids. V gave up 1 base and J gave up 4 bases, with 10 bases separating them. In TCRdb, the 5' RACE reads were re-called with MiXCR into one record per CDR3 protein. In the table there are 95,000 to 110,000 distinct CDR3 sequences, around an eighth of which are singletons. This sample stems from a study of T-cell memory formation after mild COVID-19. Broader study findings: Mainly in CM and EM were contracting CD4+ clones; CD8+ were in EMRA.

The rearrangement joins TRBV7-2 to TRBJ1-2; unclear D gene. The sample consisted of PBMCs or a T cell subset sorted from them (not recorded which). The receptor comes from a man between 18 and 29 years old who had mild COVID-19 (a few samples of this study predate the infection). Cell type and time point are not known. The CDR3, as DNA: TGTGCCAGCAGCTTAGGGATCGTAGCCTATGGCTACACCTTC. This gives the protein CASSLGIVAYGYTF.